This T cell receptor beta chain was captured in a study of molecular identifiers for immune sequencing clone quantification. This clonotype was seen repeatedly, ten times or more. TCRdb ran MiXCR on the PCR reads and lists one entry per CDR3 protein. The sample contains about half a million distinct CDR3 sequences, 25% of which appear only once. The CDR3 runs 15 residues. Germline V gives CDR1 SEHNR, CDR2 FQNEAQ (reference sequence). J gave up 5 bases and V 1 base, and 3 bases lay outside the gene matches. Input material: naive CD8+ T cells from blood, with Jurkat cell RNA spiked in. The sample's subset: FACS-sorted CD8+CD4-CCR7+CD45RA+ naive T cells. The V call is TRBV7-9, the J call TRBJ1-1, with 11 bases identical to TRBD1. The receptor was derived from a human donor in good health. Some libraries in this study had Jurkat cell RNA spiked in. Written as DNA, the CDR3 is TGTGCCAGCAGCTTAGGGACAGGGGGCCGAACTGAAGCTTTCTTT. This codes for CASSLGTGGRTEAFF.